The 14 T cell receptor beta chains reported below all come from one sample, sequenced in a study of CD4 T cells in relation to SARS-CoV-2 and coronaviruses. Data came from immunoSEQ multiplex PCR; TCRdb stores just in-frame clones and leaves some out. The table lists tens of thousands of clones, 70% to 90% of them singletons, with over 3% in the top ten. The sequencing sample was made of memory CD4+ T cells from PBMCs. Every receptor here comes from an adult with COVID-19.

J is TRBJ1-2 and V is TRBV2; possibly TRBD1 for D (5 bases). Trimming removed 6 bases at V and 3 bases at J, with 14 bases between. This CDR3 is 14 amino acids long. Germline CDR1 SNHLY, CDR2 FYNNEI. CDR3 coding DNA: TGTGCCAGCAGGTACAGGCCCCGATACTATGGCTACACCTTC. Translated: CASRYRPRYYGYTF.

The chain joins TRBV5-1 to TRBJ2-7, with D maybe TRBD1 (6 bases). V gave up 5 bases and J gave up 2 bases, with 14 bases separating them. The CDR3 covers 14 residues. Germline assignment: CDR1 SGHRS and CDR2 YFSETQ. As DNA, the CDR3 is TGCGCCAGCAGAGATGGACAGTACCCCTACGAGCAGTACTTC. This gives the protein CASRDGQYPYEQYF.

This chain uses TRBV30 with TRBJ2-1, with 14 bases lining up with TRBD2. Germline V CDR1 and CDR2: GTSNPN, SVGIG (reference sequence). This CDR3 has 15 residues. Unmatched junction bases numbered 8, after V lost 3 bases and J lost 10 bases. CDR3 amino acids: CAWRAWTSGRPEQFF. In DNA, the CDR3 is TGTGCCTGGAGAGCCTGGACTAGCGGGAGGCCCGAGCAGTTCTTC.

This chain links TRBV28 with TRBJ2-7; TRBD1 matches 7 bases. From germline, CDR1 is MDHEN and CDR2 SYDVKM. CDR3 length: 11 amino acids. V shed 8 bases, J shed 5 bases, and the junction held 3 bases outside the gene matches. The CDR3 protein is CASGTVDEQYF. As DNA, the CDR3 is TGTGCCAGCGGGACAGTTGACGAGCAGTACTTC.

J is TRBJ2-1 and V is TRBV28, with D hard to call. This CDR3 is built from 12 residues. Trimming took off 3 bases at V and 3 bases at J, with 3 bases between the two ends. Germline V lookup: CDR1 MDHEN, CDR2 SYDVKM. CDR3 bases: TGTGCCAGCAGTTTTGGCTACAATGAGCAGTTCTTC. This gives the protein CASSFGYNEQFF.

The chain is built from TRBV28 and TRBJ2-5; TRBD2 agrees at 12 bases. The CDR3 extends over 16 amino acids. The germline CDR1 and CDR2 sequences are MDHEN and SYDVKM. V was pared by 6 bases and J by 2 bases, with 7 bases of the junction left unmatched. CDR3 loop: CASSVTSGGLQETQYF. In nucleotides, the CDR3 is TGTGCCAGCAGCGTCACTAGCGGGGGGCTTCAAGAGACCCAGTACTTC.

V usage is TRBV6-1 and J usage is TRBJ2-7; no clear D. V was shortened by 2 bases and J by 2 bases, with 10 bases between the two germline ends. Germline V gene lookup returns CDR1 MNHNS and CDR2 SASEGT. CDR3 length equals 14 residues. CDR3 coding DNA: TGTGCCAGCAGTGAACCCTGGACCGCCTACGAGCAGTACTTC. Amino acid sequence: CASSEPWTAYEQYF.

The rearrangement uses TRBV7-9 and TRBJ1-1; D is unclear. The V gene's germline CDR1 is SEHNR and CDR2 FQNEAQ (reference sequence). The CDR3 contains 12 residues. V lost 2 bases, J lost 6 bases, and 7 bases lay in between. CDR3 loop: CASSLLYSEAFF. CDR3 DNA: TGTGCCAGCAGCTTATTGTACTCTGAAGCTTTCTTT.

The gene calls are TRBV27 and TRBJ1-4; 8 positions agree with TRBD1. With V trimmed by 6 bases and J by 7 bases, 13 bases remained unmatched. Looked up from germline, CDR1 is MNHEY and CDR2 is SMNVEV (reference sequence). CDR3 length equals 16 residues. CDR3 residues: CASSQLFGQGSEKLFF. CDR3 DNA: TGTGCCAGCAGCCAGTTATTCGGACAGGGCAGTGAAAAACTGTTTTTT.

The chain has TRBV19 and TRBJ2-1, with 10 positions matching TRBD2. This CDR3 contains 14 residues. Germline V lookup: CDR1 LNHDA, CDR2 SQIVND (reference sequence). J was trimmed by 7 bases and V by 3 bases; bases with no gene match: 3. This CDR3 reads CASSMEREGNEQFF. The CDR3, as DNA: TGTGCCAGTAGTATGGAGCGGGAGGGGAATGAGCAGTTCTTC.

The chain has TRBV29-1 and TRBJ1-1; D gene uncertain. The CDR3 extends over 12 amino acids. Germline loops: CDR1 SQVTM, CDR2 ANQGSEA. V dropped 6 bases and J dropped 4 bases, with 12 bases sitting between them. The CDR3 is CSVHRGSTEAFF. As DNA, the CDR3 is TGCAGCGTCCACCGGGGTTCCACTGAAGCTTTCTTT.

The gene calls are TRBV15 and TRBJ2-1, with 12 positions matching TRBD2. The V segment lost 1 base and the J segment 1 base; nucleotides outside the gene matches: 11. Per germline, CDR1 LNHNV and CDR2 YYDKDF (reference sequence). The CDR3 has 20 amino acids. The CDR3: CATSRGQLAGGPGSYNEQFF. The DNA of the CDR3 is TGTGCCACCAGCAGAGGGCAGCTAGCGGGAGGGCCGGGGTCCTACAATGAGCAGTTCTTC.

The gene calls are TRBV20-1 and TRBJ2-3; 16 positions agree with TRBD2. The V gene end was trimmed by 3 bases and the J gene end by 4 bases; junction bases not matched to a gene: 7. Germline CDR1 DFQATT, CDR2 SNEGSKA (reference sequence). CDR3 length: 17 amino acids. CDR3 sequence: CSASGTSGRGNADTQYF. The CDR3 DNA reads TGCAGTGCTAGTGGGACTAGCGGGAGGGGCAACGCAGATACGCAGTATTTT.

The J gene is TRBJ1-5, the V gene TRBV4-2, with 7 bases that match TRBD1. The germline V gene has CDR1 LGHNA and CDR2 YNFKEQ. V was clipped by 1 base and J by 7 bases; unmatched bases: 7. This CDR3 is built from 15 residues. CDR3 amino acids: CASSQVGQGGQPQHF. The CDR3 DNA sequence: TGTGCCAGCAGCCAAGTGGGGCAGGGGGGACAGCCCCAGCATTTT.